The entry below gives a single T cell receptor (beta chain) sequence along with its context. As yet, its antigen is unknown. These data originate in a study of shared clonotypes between healthy human individuals. Across the whole study: Researchers assigned three CD4 naive, three CD4 memory, two CD8 naive and one CD8 memory plate to each donor.

Study-level points and caveats: Several donors showed sharing of approximately 4.7% of naive CD4 clonotypes.

Assay used: immunoSEQ multiplex PCR; TCRdb lists only in-frame clones, some missing. Counted here are 110,000 or so clones, about 63% occurring once; the ten biggest clones make up 20% to 25%. The length of the CDR3 is 17 residues. The germline gives CDR1 SEHNR, CDR2 FQNEAQ (reference sequence). V was clipped by 5 bases and J by 6 bases; unmatched bases: 14. The source is a woman aged 30 to 39 in good health. Material: memory CD8+ T cells sorted from blood. This sample's subset: CD45RO+ cells pooled with CCR7-negative TemRA cells. The chain combines TRBV7-9 with TRBJ2-1, with TRBD2 matching over 9 bases. CDR3 amino acids: CASSNHQGGRGINEQFF. For the CDR3, the DNA is TGTGCCAGCAGCAACCACCAAGGCGGGAGGGGGATCAATGAGCAGTTCTTC.